This passage covers 13 T cell receptor beta chains from one sample sequenced in a study of blood T cell repertoires in COVID-19. The data were produced by immunoSEQ multiplex PCR, yet TCRdb's version contains in-frame clones alone and is incomplete. Of more than 200,000 clones in the sample, 80% to 90% were seen once. Sequencing was carried out using peripheral blood. Receptor source: a man aged 50 to 60 with COVID-19, enrolled during active disease.

V and J are TRBV19 and TRBJ2-2, with 7 nucleotides matching TRBD2. This CDR3 has 14 residues. J gave up 5 bases and V 4 bases, and 4 bases lay outside the gene matches. CDR1 is LNHDA and CDR2 is SQIVND in the germline V gene (reference sequence). Here the CDR3 DNA reads TGTGCCAGTAGTAGAGAACTAGCGACCGGGGAGCTGTTTTTT. Encoded protein: CASSRELATGELFF.

The rearrangement links TRBV29-1 to TRBJ1-5; perhaps TRBD1 as D (5 bases). The CDR3 is 13 amino acids. The V gene lost 4 bases and the J gene lost 0 bases, with 7 bases spanning the gap. CDR1 is SQVTM and CDR2 is ANQGSEA in the germline V gene. CDR3 region: CSVAGDSNQPQHF. In DNA form, the CDR3 reads TGCAGCGTTGCGGGGGATAGCAATCAGCCCCAGCATTTT.

This chain uses TRBV5-4 with TRBJ2-7; 10 bases are shared with TRBD2. Germline-derived CDR1 and CDR2 are SGHNT and YYREEE (reference sequence). The CDR3 extends over 16 amino acids. V dropped 4 bases and J dropped 2; count of bases not matched to a gene: 9. The CDR3, as DNA: TGTGCCAGCAGCCGAGGAAGGACTAGCGGAACCTACGAGCAGTACTTC. Its protein is CASSRGRTSGTYEQYF.

This clone was recorded a few times. Other DNA sequences in this sample translate to the same CDR3. The chain carries TRBV2 and TRBJ1-5; tentative D call: TRBD1 (5 bases). Germline V CDR1 and CDR2: SNHLY, FYNNEI. V lost 7 bases and J lost 2, with 9 bases in between. This CDR3 spans 13 amino acids. The chain's CDR3 is CASTREGNQPQHF. CDR3 DNA: TGTGCCAGCACCAGGGAAGGCAATCAGCCCCAGCATTTT.

The rearrangement joins TRBV19 to TRBJ1-2, with 7 bases matching TRBD1. This CDR3 has 15 residues. The germline gives CDR1 LNHDA, CDR2 SQIVND (reference sequence). The V segment lost 3 bases and the J segment 4 bases; nucleotides outside the gene matches: 8. The CDR3 DNA follows: TGTGCCAGTAGTATTTTTCAGGGGGGTTCCTATGGCTACACCTTC. Amino acid sequence: CASSIFQGGSYGYTF.

The V and J genes are TRBV5-1 and TRBJ2-2; 8 bases fit TRBD1. The junction had 10 bases not matched to a gene; V was cut back by 5 bases and J by 4 bases. Looked up from germline, CDR1 is SGHRS and CDR2 is YFSETQ. The CDR3 runs to 16 residues. This chain's CDR3 is CASSPDRGWGTGELFF. The CDR3 bases are TGCGCCAGCAGTCCTGACAGGGGTTGGGGCACCGGGGAGCTGTTTTTT.

The rearrangement uses TRBV9 and TRBJ2-2; D is undetermined. V dropped 1 base and J dropped 5 bases, with 9 bases sitting between them. This CDR3 comprises 14 residues. Germline V gene data show CDR1 as SGDLS and CDR2 as YYNGEE. CDR3 loop: CASSVIEDTGELFF. CDR3 nucleotide sequence: TGTGCCAGCAGCGTAATAGAGGATACCGGGGAGCTGTTTTTT.

The rearrangement joins TRBV9 to TRBJ2-2; tentatively, D is TRBD1 (5 bases). CDR3 length: 14 residues. Germline loops: CDR1 SGDLS, CDR2 YYNGEE. The germline V and J ends were trimmed by 4 bases and 4 bases, with 11 bases remaining between them. CDR3 coding DNA: TGTGCCAGCAGCACGTACGACAGCACCGGGGAGCTGTTTTTT. This gives the protein CASSTYDSTGELFF.

This clone is a singleton in its sample. The rearrangement uses TRBV5-5 and TRBJ2-7; 7 bases are shared with TRBD1. Germline values: CDR1 SGHKS, CDR2 YYEKEE (reference sequence). The CDR3 length is 14 residues. Trimming cost V 2 bases and J 3 bases; bases outside gene matches: 5. The CDR3 nucleotides read TGTGCCAGCAGCTTACAGGGGTCCAACTACGAGCAGTACTTC. It codes for CASSLQGSNYEQYF.

J is TRBJ2-5 and V is TRBV19; 8 bases are a match to TRBD1. Trimming took 5 bases from V and 5 from J; bases not matched to a gene: 10. The CDR3 length is 15 residues. Germline V gene lookup returns CDR1 LNHDA and CDR2 SQIVND (reference sequence). The CDR3 nucleotides are TGTGCCAGTAGTGAGCGGACAGGGATGGGGGAGACCCAGTACTTC. Its protein product is CASSERTGMGETQYF.

The J gene is TRBJ2-2, the V gene TRBV5-8; the match to TRBD1 covers 8 bases. From germline, CDR1 is SGHTS and CDR2 YDEGEE. V lost 0 bases to trimming and J lost 4 bases; unmatched junction nucleotides: 2. This CDR3 has 15 residues. The CDR3 DNA is TGTGCCAGCAGCTTGGCTACAGGGGGCACCGGGGAGCTGTTTTTT. Translated: CASSLATGGTGELFF.

The chain joins TRBV18 to TRBJ2-7; 10 bases fit TRBD1. Germline CDR1 and CDR2: KGHSH and LQKENI. This CDR3 spans 16 amino acids. The V segment lost 6 bases and the J segment 0 bases; nucleotides outside the gene matches: 8. The CDR3 sequence is CASSDSRDRGSYEQYF. In nucleotides, the CDR3 is TGTGCCAGCTCGGATTCCCGGGACAGGGGCTCCTACGAGCAGTACTTC.

The chain has TRBV10-3 and TRBJ2-3, with 7 positions matching TRBD2. The CDR3 is 15 residues long. V dropped 6 bases and J dropped 1; count of bases not matched to a gene: 7. Germline values: CDR1 ENHRY, CDR2 SYGVKD. CDR3 amino acids: CAIRDPSGGTDTQYF. The CDR3 region has the DNA TGTGCCATCAGGGATCCTAGCGGCGGCACAGATACGCAGTATTTT.